The clone carrying this TCR beta chain was detected once. The length of the CDR3 is 15 residues. CDR1 and CDR2 from the germline V gene are LNHNV and YYDKDF (reference sequence). Unmatched junction bases numbered 8, after V lost 5 bases and J lost 2 bases. Using immunoSEQ multiplex PCR, the repertoire was profiled, and TCRdb retains in-frame clones only, with some absent. This table has over 50,000 clones, about 87% appearing once. These data come from a study of T cell changes during pregnancy in multiple sclerosis. The origin of this receptor is a female donor in good health, enrolled as a control in a pregnancy study. This chain connects TRBV15 to TRBJ1-1; 7 nucleotides agree with TRBD1. The sequencing here drew on peripheral blood, taken in the first trimester of pregnancy. The CDR3 DNA reads as TGTGCCACCAGCTACCTGACAGGGTTTAACACTGAAGCTTTCTTT. Residues: CATSYLTGFNTEAFF.